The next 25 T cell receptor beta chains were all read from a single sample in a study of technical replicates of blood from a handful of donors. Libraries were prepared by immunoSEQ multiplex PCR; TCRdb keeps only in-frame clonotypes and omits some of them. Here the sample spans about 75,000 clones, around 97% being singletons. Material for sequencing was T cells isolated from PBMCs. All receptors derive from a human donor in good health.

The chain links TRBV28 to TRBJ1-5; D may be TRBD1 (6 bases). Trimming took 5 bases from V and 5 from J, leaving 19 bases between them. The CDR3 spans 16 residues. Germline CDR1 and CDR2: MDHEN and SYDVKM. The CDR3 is CASSPFWQGSYQPQHF. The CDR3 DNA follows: TGTGCCAGCAGTCCCTTTTGGCAGGGGAGTTATCAGCCCCAGCATTTT.

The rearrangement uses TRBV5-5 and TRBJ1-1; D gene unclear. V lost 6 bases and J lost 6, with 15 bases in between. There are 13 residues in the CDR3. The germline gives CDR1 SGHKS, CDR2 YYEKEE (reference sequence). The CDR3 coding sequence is TGTGCCAGCAATTGGGGTGGAGGGCCTGAAGCTTTCTTT. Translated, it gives CASNWGGGPEAFF.

The CDR3 DNA is TGTGCCAGCAGTTTATCGGCGGCCCTCTACAATGAGCAGTTCTTC. As protein: CASSLSAALYNEQFF. The chain is built from TRBV27 and TRBJ2-1; D is uncertain. Germline assignment: CDR1 MNHEY and CDR2 SMNVEV (reference sequence). V dropped 0 bases and J dropped 3 bases, with 9 bases sitting between them. The CDR3 covers 15 residues.

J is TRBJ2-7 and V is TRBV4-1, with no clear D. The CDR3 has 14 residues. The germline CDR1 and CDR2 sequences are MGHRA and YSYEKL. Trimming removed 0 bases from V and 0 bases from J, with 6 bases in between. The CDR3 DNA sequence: TGCGCCAGCAGCCAAGACTTCAGCTCCTACGAGCAGTACTTC. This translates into CASSQDFSSYEQYF.

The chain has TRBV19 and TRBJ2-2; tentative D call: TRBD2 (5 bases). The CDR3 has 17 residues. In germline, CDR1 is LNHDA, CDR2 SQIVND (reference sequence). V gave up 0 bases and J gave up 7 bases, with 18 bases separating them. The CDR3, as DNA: TGTGCCAGTAGTATAGAACACGACACGGAGGTCAGCGGGGAGCTGTTTTTT. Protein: CASSIEHDTEVSGELFF.

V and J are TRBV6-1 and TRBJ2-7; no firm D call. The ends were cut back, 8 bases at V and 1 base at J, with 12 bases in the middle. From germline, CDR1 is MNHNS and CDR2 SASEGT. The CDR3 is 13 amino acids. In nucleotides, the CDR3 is TGTGCCAGCGAAGCCTCGCTTTCCTACGAGCAGTACTTC. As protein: CASEASLSYEQYF.

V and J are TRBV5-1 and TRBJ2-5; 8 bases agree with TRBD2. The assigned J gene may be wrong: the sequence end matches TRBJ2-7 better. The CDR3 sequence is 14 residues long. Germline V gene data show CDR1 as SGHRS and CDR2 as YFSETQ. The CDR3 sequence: CASSAGDTPYEQYF. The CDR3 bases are TGCGCCAGTTCAGCGGGGGACACGCCCTACGAGCAGTACTTC.

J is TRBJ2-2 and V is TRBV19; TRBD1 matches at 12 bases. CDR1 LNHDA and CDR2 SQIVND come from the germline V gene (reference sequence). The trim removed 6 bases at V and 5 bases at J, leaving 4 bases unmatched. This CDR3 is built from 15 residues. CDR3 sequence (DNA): TGTGCCAGTAGGGGACAGGGGGCAGGTACCGGGGAGCTGTTTTTT. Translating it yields CASRGQGAGTGELFF.

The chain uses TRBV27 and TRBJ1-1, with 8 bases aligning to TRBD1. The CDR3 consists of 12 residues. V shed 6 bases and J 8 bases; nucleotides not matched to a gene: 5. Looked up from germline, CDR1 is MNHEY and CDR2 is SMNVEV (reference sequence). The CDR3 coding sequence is TGTGCCAGCAGCACTCGGGACAGGGAAGCTTTCTTT. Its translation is CASSTRDREAFF.

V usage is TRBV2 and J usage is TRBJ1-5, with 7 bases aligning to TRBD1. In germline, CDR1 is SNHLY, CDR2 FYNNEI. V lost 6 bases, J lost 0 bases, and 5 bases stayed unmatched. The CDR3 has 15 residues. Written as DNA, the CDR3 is TGTGCCAGCAGGGGGGACAGTTATAGCAATCAGCCCCAGCATTTT. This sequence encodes CASRGDSYSNQPQHF.

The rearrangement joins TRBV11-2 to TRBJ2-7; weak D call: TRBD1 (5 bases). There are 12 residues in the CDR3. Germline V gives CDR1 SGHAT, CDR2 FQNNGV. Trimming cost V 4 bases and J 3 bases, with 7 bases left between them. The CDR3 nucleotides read TGTGCCAGCAGCTCCCAGGGCTACGAGCAGTACTTC. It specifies CASSSQGYEQYF.

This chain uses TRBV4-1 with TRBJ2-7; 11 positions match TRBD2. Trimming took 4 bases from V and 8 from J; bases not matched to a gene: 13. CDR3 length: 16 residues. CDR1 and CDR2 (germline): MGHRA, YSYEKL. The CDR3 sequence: CASSRTRILAGVQQYF. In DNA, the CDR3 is TGCGCCAGCAGCCGAACCCGGATACTAGCGGGAGTTCAGCAGTACTTC.

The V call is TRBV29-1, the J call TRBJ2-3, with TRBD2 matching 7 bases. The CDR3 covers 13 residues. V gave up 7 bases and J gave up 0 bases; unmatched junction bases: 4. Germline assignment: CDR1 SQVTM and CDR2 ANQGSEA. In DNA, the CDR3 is TGCAGCGGGGGGGGTGCTAGCACAGATACGCAGTATTTT. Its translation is CSGGGASTDTQYF.

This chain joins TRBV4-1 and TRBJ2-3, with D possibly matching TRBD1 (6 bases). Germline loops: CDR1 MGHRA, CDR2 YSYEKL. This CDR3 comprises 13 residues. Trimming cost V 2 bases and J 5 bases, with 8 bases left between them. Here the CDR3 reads CASSQPQGDTQYF. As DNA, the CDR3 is TGCGCCAGCAGCCAACCACAGGGAGATACGCAGTATTTT.

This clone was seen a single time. The CDR3 DNA reads TGTGCCAGCAGCCCCCGATACGGGAACACCGGGGAGCTGTTTTTT. This sequence encodes CASSPRYGNTGELFF. The J gene is TRBJ2-2, the V gene TRBV25-1, with no clear D. Germline CDR1 MGHDK, CDR2 SYGVNS. The CDR3 runs to 15 residues. Deletions cut 6 bases from V and 1 base from J, with 12 bases between. Using reference TRBV25-1 and TRBJ2-2 for the parts outside the CDR3, the full variable domain is EADIYQTPRYLVIGTGKKITLECSQTMGHDKMYWYQQDPGMELHLIHYSYGVNSTEKGDLSSESTVSRIRTEHFPLTLESARPSHTSQYLCASSPRYGNTGELFFGEGSRLTVL.

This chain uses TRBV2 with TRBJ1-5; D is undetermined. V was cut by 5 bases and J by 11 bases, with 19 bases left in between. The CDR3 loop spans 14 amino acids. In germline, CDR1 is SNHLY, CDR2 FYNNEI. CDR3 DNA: TGTGCCAGCAGTCCGGATTACAGTACCCCGACCCAGCATTTT. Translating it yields CASSPDYSTPTQHF.

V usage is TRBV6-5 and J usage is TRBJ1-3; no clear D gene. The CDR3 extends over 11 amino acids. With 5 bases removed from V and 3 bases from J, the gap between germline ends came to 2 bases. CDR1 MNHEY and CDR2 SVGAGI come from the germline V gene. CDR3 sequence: CASSHGNTIYF. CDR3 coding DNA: TGTGCCAGCAGTCATGGAAACACCATATATTTT.

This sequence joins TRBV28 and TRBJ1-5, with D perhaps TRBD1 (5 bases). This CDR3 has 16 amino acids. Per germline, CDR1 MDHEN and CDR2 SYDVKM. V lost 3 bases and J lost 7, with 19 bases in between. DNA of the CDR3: TGTGCCAGCAGTTTCCCCCGGGCCAGGGTCGACCAGCCCCAGCATTTT. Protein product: CASSFPRARVDQPQHF. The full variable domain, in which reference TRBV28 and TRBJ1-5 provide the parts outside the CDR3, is DVKVTQSSRYLVKRTGEKVFLECVQDMDHENMFWYRQDPGLGLRLIYFSYDVKMKEKGDIPEGYSVSREKKERFSLILESASTNQTSMYLCASSFPRARVDQPQHFGDGTRLSIL.

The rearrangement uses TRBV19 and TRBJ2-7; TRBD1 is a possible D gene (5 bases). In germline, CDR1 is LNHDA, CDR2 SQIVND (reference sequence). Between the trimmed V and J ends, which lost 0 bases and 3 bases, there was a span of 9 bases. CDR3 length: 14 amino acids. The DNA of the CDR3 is TGTGCCAGTAGTATAGACCCGACAGACTACGAGCAGTACTTC. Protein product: CASSIDPTDYEQYF.

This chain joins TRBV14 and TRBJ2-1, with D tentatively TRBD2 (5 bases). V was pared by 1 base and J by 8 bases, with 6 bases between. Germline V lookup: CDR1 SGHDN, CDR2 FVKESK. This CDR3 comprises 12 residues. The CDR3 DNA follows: TGTGCCAGCAGCCAAGGGAGGTATGAGCAGTTCTTC. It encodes CASSQGRYEQFF.

CDR3 sequence reads: CASSLWSGGSYEQYF. CDR3 DNA sequence: TGTGCCAGCAGCTTGTGGTCGGGAGGCTCCTACGAGCAGTACTTC. The V call is TRBV5-4, the J call TRBJ2-7, with TRBD2 matching 7 bases. The germline CDR1 and CDR2 sequences are SGHNT and YYREEE (reference sequence). This CDR3 has 15 residues. The V gene end was trimmed by 1 base and the J gene end by 0 bases; junction bases not matched to a gene: 4.

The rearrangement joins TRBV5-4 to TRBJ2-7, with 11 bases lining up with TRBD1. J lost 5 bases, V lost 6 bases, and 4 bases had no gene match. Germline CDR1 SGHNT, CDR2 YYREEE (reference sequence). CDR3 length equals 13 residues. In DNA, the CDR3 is TGTGCCAGCAAGCCGGGACAGGGGGACGAGCAGTACTTC. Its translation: CASKPGQGDEQYF.

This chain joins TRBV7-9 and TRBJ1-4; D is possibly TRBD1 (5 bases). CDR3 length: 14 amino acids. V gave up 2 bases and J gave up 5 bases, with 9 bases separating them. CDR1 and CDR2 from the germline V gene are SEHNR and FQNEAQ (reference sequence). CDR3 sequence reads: CASSLQGENEKLFF. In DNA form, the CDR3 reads TGTGCCAGCAGCTTACAGGGCGAAAATGAAAAACTGTTTTTT.

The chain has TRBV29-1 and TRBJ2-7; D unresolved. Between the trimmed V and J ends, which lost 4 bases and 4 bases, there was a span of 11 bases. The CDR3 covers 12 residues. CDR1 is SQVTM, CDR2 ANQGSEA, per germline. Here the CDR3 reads CSVAAQNYEQYF. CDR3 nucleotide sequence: TGCAGCGTTGCCGCGCAAAATTACGAGCAGTACTTC.

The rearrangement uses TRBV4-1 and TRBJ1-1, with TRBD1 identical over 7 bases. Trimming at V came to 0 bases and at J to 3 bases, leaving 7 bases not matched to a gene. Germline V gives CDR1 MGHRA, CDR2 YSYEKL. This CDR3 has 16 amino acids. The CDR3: CASSQEGGAWDTEAFF. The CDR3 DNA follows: TGCGCCAGCAGCCAAGAAGGGGGCGCTTGGGACACTGAAGCTTTCTTT.